This TCR beta chain was documented in a study of regulatory T cells in long-lasting Graves disease. As concerns this clonotype: Its antigen is unknown.

The V and J ends lost 1 base and 5 bases, in that order; junction bases with no gene match: 10. The CDR3 is made up of 16 amino acids. Germline loops: CDR1 MGHRA, CDR2 YSYEKL. In building TCR beta libraries, iRepertoire HTBI primers were used together with Arm-PCR of CDR3 regions. A single record per CDR3 protein comes from TCRdb applying MiXCR to the multiplex PCR reads. The sample has 550,000 to 700,000 distinct CDR3 sequences, roughly 16% seen once. Time point specified: newly diagnosed GD, antithyroid drugs for less than 3 months. The authors made the TCR library using RNA they extracted from PBMCs. General study results and limits: The number of shared public clonotypes was higher in persistent patients (approximately 2,600) than new patients (966). Relative to newly diagnosed Graves' patients, persistent ones had lower TCR diversity.

The data were also submitted as part of a second study, on T cells in Graves' hyperthyroidism and ophthalmopathy. That work contributes: Ophthalmopathy got predicted by the model a median approximately 6.4 months before its onset.

The rearrangement uses TRBV4-1 and TRBJ2-7; 8 positions match TRBD1. Specimen: peripheral blood mononuclear cells (PBMCs), collected at new diagnosis, from a patient treated with antithyroid drugs. The TCR was taken from a man between 18 and 29 years old with Graves disease. The CDR3, as DNA: TGCGCCAGCAGCCAAGCCAATACAGGGGGGTTCGACGAGCAGTACTTC. It specifies CASSQANTGGFDEQYF.